Below are 16 T cell receptor beta chains sequenced from a single sample in a study of shared clonotypes between healthy human individuals. Method: immunoSEQ multiplex PCR; TCRdb's copy keeps in-frame clones and lacks some. The sample records 2 million to 3 million clones, 80% to 95% being singletons. The specimen sequenced was naive CD4+ T cells from PBMCs. As to subset: CD45RA+ positively selected. These receptors came from a young man in good health. Some clones in this sample may be carry-over from other donors' samples.

This sequence joins TRBV2 and TRBJ2-1; no clear D. Germline V gene data show CDR1 as SNHLY and CDR2 as FYNNEI. V lost 6 bases and J lost 4, with 13 bases in between. This CDR3 comprises 14 residues. The CDR3 is CASRPIGRYNEQFF. The CDR3 nucleotides read TGTGCCAGCAGGCCTATTGGCAGGTACAATGAGCAGTTCTTC.

The chain employs TRBV30 and TRBJ1-1, with D unresolved. Germline CDR1 and CDR2: GTSNPN and SVGIG (reference sequence). V was clipped by 7 bases and J by 1 base, with 13 bases between them. CDR3 size: 13 residues. The CDR3 loop is CAFIWAGNTEAFF. The CDR3 region has the DNA TGTGCCTTCATATGGGCAGGGAACACTGAAGCTTTCTTT.

This chain links TRBV2 with TRBJ2-1; 7 nucleotides align to TRBD2. V lost 8 bases to trimming and J lost 6 bases; unmatched junction nucleotides: 7. The CDR3 extends over 13 amino acids. Germline values: CDR1 SNHLY, CDR2 FYNNEI. This chain's CDR3 is CASRGVVVNEQFF. In DNA form, the CDR3 reads TGTGCCAGCCGGGGGGTTGTCGTCAATGAGCAGTTCTTC.

J is TRBJ2-2 and V is TRBV9; D is unresolved. The V gene's germline CDR1 is SGDLS and CDR2 YYNGEE. Deletions cut 0 bases from V and 3 bases from J, with 15 bases between. The CDR3 runs 17 residues. The CDR3 sequence: CASSVGPFRSDTGELFF. The CDR3 DNA follows: TGTGCCAGCAGCGTAGGTCCGTTCAGGAGTGACACCGGGGAGCTGTTTTTT.

The rearrangement links TRBV19 to TRBJ2-7; 11 bases match TRBD1. CDR1 and CDR2 (germline): LNHDA, SQIVND (reference sequence). V dropped 3 bases and J dropped 3; count of bases not matched to a gene: 4. The CDR3 is made up of 15 amino acids. Here the CDR3 reads CASSIGDRGGYEQYF. The CDR3 DNA sequence: TGTGCCAGTAGTATCGGGGACAGGGGGGGCTACGAGCAGTACTTC.

This sequence joins TRBV4-1 and TRBJ1-2, with D perhaps matching TRBD1 (5 bases). Germline CDR1 is MGHRA and CDR2 is YSYEKL. The length of the CDR3 is 12 residues. Trimming took off 0 bases at V and 13 bases at J, with 12 bases between the two ends. DNA of the CDR3: TGCGCCAGCAGCCAAGAGACGCAGGGAGTCACCTTC. Amino acids: CASSQETQGVTF.

This clone was counted once. V and J are TRBV7-3 and TRBJ2-1; 13 positions match TRBD2. The germline gives CDR1 SGHTA, CDR2 FQGTGA. This CDR3 contains 15 residues. V was pared by 5 bases and J by 9 bases, with 7 bases of the junction left unmatched. This chain's CDR3 is CASSPGLAGAREQFF. In nucleotides, the CDR3 is TGTGCCAGCAGCCCCGGACTAGCGGGAGCGCGTGAGCAGTTCTTC.

The J gene is TRBJ2-1, the V gene TRBV6-6; the match to TRBD2 covers 9 bases. Looked up from germline, CDR1 is MNHNY and CDR2 is SVGAGI (reference sequence). The CDR3 consists of 15 residues. Trimming took 6 bases from V and 9 from J; bases not matched to a gene: 12. CDR3 residues: CASRSVAGERGEQFF. Here the CDR3 DNA reads TGTGCCAGCAGGTCTGTAGCGGGAGAGAGGGGTGAGCAGTTCTTC.

This clone was counted a single time. The chain recombines TRBV9 with TRBJ2-1, with 7 bases aligning to TRBD2. The length of the CDR3 is 16 residues. Germline assignment: CDR1 SGDLS and CDR2 YYNGEE. Trimming took 0 bases from V and 2 from J; bases not matched to a gene: 5. The CDR3 DNA reads TGTGCCAGCAGCGTAGCTACTGCGGGGGCCTACAATGAGCAGTTCTTC. Translating it yields CASSVATAGAYNEQFF.

The chain carries TRBV6-5 and TRBJ1-1; D is uncertain. Germline V gives CDR1 MNHEY, CDR2 SVGAGI. V was trimmed by 0 bases and J by 9 bases, leaving 11 bases between them. This CDR3 is built from 13 residues. CDR3 sequence reads: CASSYSSGSQAFF. CDR3 bases: TGTGCCAGCAGTTACTCGTCGGGCTCTCAAGCTTTCTTT.

The CDR3 nucleotides are TGCGCCAGCAGCTTGGCTTACGATCAGCCCCAGCATTTT. It encodes CASSLAYDQPQHF. The rearrangement links TRBV5-1 to TRBJ1-5; D remains unclear. Germline V gene sequence: CDR1 SGHRS, CDR2 YFSETQ. The CDR3 sequence is 13 residues long. Trimming took off 0 bases at V and 5 bases at J, with 6 bases between the two ends.

J is TRBJ1-1 and V is TRBV6-5, with D possibly matching TRBD1 (5 bases). Germline CDR1 reads MNHEY; CDR2 reads SVGAGI. The CDR3 runs 13 residues. V lost 3 bases, J lost 4 bases, and 9 bases lay in between. The CDR3 loop is CASSYRGSTEAFF. CDR3 sequence (DNA): TGTGCCAGCAGTTATCGGGGCAGCACTGAAGCTTTCTTT.

The chain employs TRBV28 and TRBJ2-1; the match to TRBD2 covers 10 bases. Germline values: CDR1 MDHEN, CDR2 SYDVKM. This CDR3 comprises 18 residues. V dropped 3 bases and J dropped 1; count of bases not matched to a gene: 9. The CDR3 DNA follows: TGTGCCAGCAGTTTCCAGCCAGGACTAGCGGAGTCCTACAATGAGCAGTTCTTC. Protein sequence: CASSFQPGLAESYNEQFF. The full variable domain, in which reference TRBV28 and TRBJ2-1 provide the parts outside the CDR3, is DVKVTQSSRYLVKRTGEKVFLECVQDMDHENMFWYRQDPGLGLRLIYFSYDVKMKEKGDIPEGYSVSREKKERFSLILESASTNQTSMYLCASSFQPGLAESYNEQFFGPGTRLTVL.

The chain combines TRBV21-1 with TRBJ2-7. TRBV21-1 is shown as a pseudogene. The CDR3 is 13 residues long. The CDR3 sequence: CASSPGDSYEQYF. DNA for the CDR3: TGTGCCAGCAGCCCCGGCGACTCCTACGAGCAGTACTTC.

This chain uses TRBV11-2 with TRBJ1-4; no definite D call. Trimming pared 2 bases from V and 10 bases from J, leaving 11 bases between. This CDR3 has 13 amino acids. Germline V lookup: CDR1 SGHAT, CDR2 FQNNGV. The CDR3 region is CASSLSGAGKLFF. CDR3 DNA sequence: TGTGCCAGCAGCTTAAGTGGCGCCGGAAAACTGTTTTTT.

The V and J genes are TRBV7-2 and TRBJ2-7; D not certain. The CDR3 sequence is 14 residues long. From germline, CDR1 is SGHTA and CDR2 FQGNSA. V lost 0 bases to trimming and J lost 6 bases, with 12 bases between them. The DNA for the CDR3 is TGTGCCAGCAGCTTAGCTCAACCCCCCAGCGAGCAGTACTTC. Residues: CASSLAQPPSEQYF.